The clone carrying this T cell receptor (beta chain) came up a few times. As yet, its antigen is unknown. Clones were read by immunoSEQ multiplex PCR, and TCRdb kept only the in-frame ones, dropping some. The sample yields 15,000 to 20,000 clones, roughly 90% seen once. This record comes from a study of OX40 agonist ivuxolimab in advanced cancers. Study in general: There were three patients with partial responses, one having hepatocellular carcinoma and two cutaneous melanoma.

The V end lost 5 bases, the J end lost 3 bases, and 10 bases lay between the germline ends. The germline V gene has CDR1 MNHEY and CDR2 SVGAGI. CDR3 length equals 13 residues. Study results and caveats: At 0.1-3.0 mg/kg, partial responders had clonal expansion among the lowest observed.

Systemic immunosuppression or autoimmune disease history was grounds to exclude patients. The investigators sampled blood at baseline, at cycle 4 day 1, and at cycle 7 day 1. The source material was CD4+ or CD8+ T cells sorted from blood, sampled in a trial of the OX40 agonist ivuxolimab. The chain joins TRBV6-5 to TRBJ1-1, with unresolved D. The sequence came from an adult with an advanced solid tumor such as melanoma, head and neck, liver or kidney cancer. CDR3 sequence reads: CASSNNRDTEAFF. The CDR3 DNA reads as TGTGCCAGCAGTAACAATCGAGACACTGAAGCTTTCTTT.